This TCR beta chain was recorded in a study of blood T cell repertoires in COVID-19 (dated by TCRdb to the early 2020s). Notes on the research overall: The collaborator samples originated in the United States, Italy and Spain and spanned the acute and convalescent phases of COVID-19. The repertoires were made available in a free public database intended to serve as a resource for research on the immune response to SARS-CoV-2. Sample metadata almost always included a de-identified subject ID, COVID-19 status, age in years and sex. HLA class I and class II types, where available, came from metadata supplied by the sample provider rather than from assay-based typing. The material from the prospective study consisted of cDNA or gDNA derived from T cells, B-cell-depleted T cells, or PBMCs. Subjects who had been exposed to COVID-19, were actively infected with it, or had recovered from it provided the deeply sampled blood TCRbeta repertoires that made up the dataset. Samples came from the ongoing ImmuneRACE study (first 160 participants) plus 1,254 subjects from 6 global collaborators. What the research found in general, with its limitations: The quantity of clinical and demographic metadata differed by source and by participant and was supplied without curation.

TCRbeta CDR3 regions were amplified from genomic DNA by means of the immunoSEQ Assay, a bias-controlled multiplex PCR. The original methods were these. The number of nucleated cells in each sample was estimated from the amplification of reference gene primers within the assay. Sequence reads were collapsed and filtered to measure the absolute abundance of every unique TCRbeta CDR3 rearrangement. For each sample, productive Simpson clonality was calculated as the square root of Simpson's diversity index across productive rearrangements. TCRdb holds this immuneACCESS table with in-frame rearrangements only. Some clones are missing; in checked studies, unresolved V genes explain under half, and the rest has no known cause. D and trimming come from the DNA, and the V and J calls and clone size come from that table. The table for this sample lists roughly 230,000 clones; under 85% of them were counted only once. Roughly 5.5% of the sample is in the top ten clones.

V lost 7 bases and J lost 2 bases, and the count of bases not matched to a germline gene is 5. From cysteine to phenylalanine, the CDR3 is 14 amino acids long. CDR3 DNA is the only sequence kept; it has 42 bases, read in frame from the first base. The germline V gene supplies CDR1 SGHVS and CDR2 FNYEAQ. Turning to this clone: Its antigen remains unidentified. It has no much larger one-base neighbor in the sample; base qualities were not kept.

The collaborating institutions used their own protocols to collect whole blood in K2EDTA tubes. Collaborator samples were shipped for TCRbeta analysis as frozen whole blood, isolated PBMCs, or DNA extracted from either sample type. Input material: peripheral blood. The rearranged chain carries TRBV7-6 and TRBJ2-7; the central 10 bases match TRBD2. This TCR came from a human donor in a cohort sampled during active COVID-19. The DNA reads TGTGCCAGCATCAGGACTAGCGGAGCCTACGAGCAGTACTTC. The translation is CASIRTSGAYEQYF. Here the CDR3 is joined to the reference TRBV7-6 and TRBJ2-7 genes, and the full variable domain is: GAGVSQSPRYKVTKRGQDVALRCDPISGHVSLYWYRQALGQGPEFLTYFNYEAQQDKSGLPNDRFSAERPEGSISTLTIQRTEQRDSAMYRCASIRTSGAYEQYFGPGTRLTVT.